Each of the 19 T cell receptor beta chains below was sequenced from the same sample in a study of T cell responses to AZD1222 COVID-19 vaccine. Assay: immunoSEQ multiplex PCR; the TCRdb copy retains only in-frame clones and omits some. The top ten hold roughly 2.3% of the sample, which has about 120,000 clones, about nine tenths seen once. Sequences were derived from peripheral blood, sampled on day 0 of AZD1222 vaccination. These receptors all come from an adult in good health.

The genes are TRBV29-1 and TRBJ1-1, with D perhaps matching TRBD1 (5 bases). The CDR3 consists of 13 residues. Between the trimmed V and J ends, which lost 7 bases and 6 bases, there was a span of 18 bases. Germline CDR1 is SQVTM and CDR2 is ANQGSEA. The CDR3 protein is CSANNGGSSEAFF. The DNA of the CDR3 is TGCAGCGCAAACAACGGGGGGAGCTCTGAAGCTTTCTTT.

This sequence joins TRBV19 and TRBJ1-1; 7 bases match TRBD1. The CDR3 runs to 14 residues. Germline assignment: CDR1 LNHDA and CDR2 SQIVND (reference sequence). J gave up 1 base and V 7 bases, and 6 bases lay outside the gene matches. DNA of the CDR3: TGTGCCAGTATCGAAAGGGGGCGGAACACTGAAGCTTTCTTT. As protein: CASIERGRNTEAFF.

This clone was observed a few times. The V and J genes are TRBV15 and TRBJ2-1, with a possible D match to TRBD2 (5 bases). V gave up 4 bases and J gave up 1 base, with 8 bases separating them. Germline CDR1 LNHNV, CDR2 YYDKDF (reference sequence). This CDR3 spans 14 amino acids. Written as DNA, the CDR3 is TGTGCCACCAGCACCTGGGAGTCCTACAATGAGCAGTTCTTC. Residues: CATSTWESYNEQFF. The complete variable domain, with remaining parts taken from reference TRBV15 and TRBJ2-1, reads DAMVIQNPRYQVTQFGKPVTLSCSQTLNHNVMYWYQQKSSQAPKLLFHYYDKDFNNEADTPDNFQSRRPNTSFCFLDIRSPGLGDTAMYLCATSTWESYNEQFFGPGTRLTVL.

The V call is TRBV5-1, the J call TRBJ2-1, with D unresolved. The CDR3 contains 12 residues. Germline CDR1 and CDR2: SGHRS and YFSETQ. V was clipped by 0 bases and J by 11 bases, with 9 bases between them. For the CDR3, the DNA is TGCGCCAGCAGCTTGGTGGCGTTAAAGCAGTTCTTC. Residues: CASSLVALKQFF. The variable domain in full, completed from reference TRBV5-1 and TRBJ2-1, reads KAGVTQTPRYLIKTRGQQVTLSCSPISGHRSVSWYQQTPGQGLQFLFEYFSETQRNKGNFPGRFSGRQFSNSRSEMNVSTLELGDSALYLCASSLVALKQFFGPGTRLTVL.

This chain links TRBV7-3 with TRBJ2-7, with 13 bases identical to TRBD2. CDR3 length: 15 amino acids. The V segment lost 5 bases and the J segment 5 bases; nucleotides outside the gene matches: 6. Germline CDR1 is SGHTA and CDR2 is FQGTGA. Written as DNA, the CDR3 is TGTGCCAGCAGCCTGACCGGACTAGCGGGAGACGAGCAGTACTTC. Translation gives CASSLTGLAGDEQYF. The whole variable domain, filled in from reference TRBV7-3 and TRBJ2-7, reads GAGVSQTPSNKVTEKGKYVELRCDPISGHTALYWYRQSLGQGPEFLIYFQGTGAADDSGLPNDRFFAVRPEGSVSTLKIQRTERGDSAVYLCASSLTGLAGDEQYFGPGTRLTVT.

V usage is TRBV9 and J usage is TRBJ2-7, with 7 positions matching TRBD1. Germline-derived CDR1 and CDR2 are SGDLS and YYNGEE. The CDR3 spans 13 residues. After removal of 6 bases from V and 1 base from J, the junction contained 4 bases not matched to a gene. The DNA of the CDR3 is TGTGCCAGCAACCGGGACAGTTCCTACGAGCAGTACTTC. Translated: CASNRDSSYEQYF.

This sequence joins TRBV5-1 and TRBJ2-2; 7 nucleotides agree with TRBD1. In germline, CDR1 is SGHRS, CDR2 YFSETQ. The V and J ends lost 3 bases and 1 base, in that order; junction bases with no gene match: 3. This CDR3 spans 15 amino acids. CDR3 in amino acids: CASSYWTGNTGELFF. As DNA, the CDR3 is TGCGCCAGCAGCTATTGGACAGGGAACACCGGGGAGCTGTTTTTT.

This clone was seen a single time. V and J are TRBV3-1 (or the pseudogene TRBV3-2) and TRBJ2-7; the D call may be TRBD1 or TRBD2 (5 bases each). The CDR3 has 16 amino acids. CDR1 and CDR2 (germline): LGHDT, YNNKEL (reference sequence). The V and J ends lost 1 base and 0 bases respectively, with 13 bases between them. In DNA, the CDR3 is TGTGCCAGCAGCCAAGGGGGGTCCTTTACCTCCTACGAGCAGTACTTC. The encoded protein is CASSQGGSFTSYEQYF.

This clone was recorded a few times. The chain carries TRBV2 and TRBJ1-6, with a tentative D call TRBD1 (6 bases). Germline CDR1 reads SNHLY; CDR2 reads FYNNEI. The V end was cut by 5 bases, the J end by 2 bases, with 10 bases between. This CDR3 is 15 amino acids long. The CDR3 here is CASSKQGTYNSPLHF. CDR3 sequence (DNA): TGTGCCAGCAGTAAACAGGGAACCTATAATTCACCCCTCCACTTT.

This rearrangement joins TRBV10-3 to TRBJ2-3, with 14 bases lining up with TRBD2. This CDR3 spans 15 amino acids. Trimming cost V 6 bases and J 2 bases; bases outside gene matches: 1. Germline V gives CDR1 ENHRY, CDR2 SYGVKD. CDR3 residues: CAIRGLAGATDTQYF. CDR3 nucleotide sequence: TGTGCCATCAGGGGACTAGCGGGGGCCACAGATACGCAGTATTTT.

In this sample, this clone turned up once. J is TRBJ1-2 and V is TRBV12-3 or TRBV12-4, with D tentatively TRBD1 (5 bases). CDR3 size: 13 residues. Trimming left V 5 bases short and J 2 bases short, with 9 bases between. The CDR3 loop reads CASSTGGNYGYTF. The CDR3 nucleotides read TGTGCCAGCAGTACGGGGGGGAACTATGGCTACACCTTC.

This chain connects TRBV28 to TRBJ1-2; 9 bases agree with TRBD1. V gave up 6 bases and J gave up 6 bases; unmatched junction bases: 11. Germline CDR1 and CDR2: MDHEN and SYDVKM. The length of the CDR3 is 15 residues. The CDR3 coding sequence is TGTGCCAGCAGATCCCCGGGACAGGGTCGGGATGGCTACACCTTC. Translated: CASRSPGQGRDGYTF.

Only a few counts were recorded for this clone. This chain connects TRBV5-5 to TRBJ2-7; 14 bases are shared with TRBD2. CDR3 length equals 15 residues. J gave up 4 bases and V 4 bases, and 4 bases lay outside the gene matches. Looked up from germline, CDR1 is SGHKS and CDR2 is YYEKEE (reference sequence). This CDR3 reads CASSGGLAGGYEQYF. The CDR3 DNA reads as TGTGCCAGCAGCGGAGGACTAGCGGGGGGTTACGAGCAGTACTTC.

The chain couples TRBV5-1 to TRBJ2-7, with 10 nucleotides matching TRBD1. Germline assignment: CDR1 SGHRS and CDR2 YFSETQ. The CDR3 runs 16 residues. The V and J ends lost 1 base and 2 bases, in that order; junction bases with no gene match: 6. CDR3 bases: TGCGCCAGCAGCTTGATGGGGGGACAGGGGCCCTACGAGCAGTACTTC. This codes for CASSLMGGQGPYEQYF.

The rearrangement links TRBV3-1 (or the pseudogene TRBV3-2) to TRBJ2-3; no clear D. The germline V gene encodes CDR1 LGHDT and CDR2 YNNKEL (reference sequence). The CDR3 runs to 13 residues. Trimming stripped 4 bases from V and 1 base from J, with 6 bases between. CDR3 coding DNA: TGTGCCAGCAGCCCACAAGGCACAGATACGCAGTATTTT. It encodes CASSPQGTDTQYF.

The CDR3 DNA follows: TGTGCCAGCAGCACCGGGAGCCCCCCCGAGACCCAGTACTTC. This gives the protein CASSTGSPPETQYF. The gene calls are TRBV5-4 and TRBJ2-5; a weak D match, TRBD2 (6 bases). Germline values: CDR1 SGHNT, CDR2 YYREEE (reference sequence). The CDR3 is made up of 14 amino acids. V shed 4 bases and J shed 5 bases, with 15 bases lying between them.

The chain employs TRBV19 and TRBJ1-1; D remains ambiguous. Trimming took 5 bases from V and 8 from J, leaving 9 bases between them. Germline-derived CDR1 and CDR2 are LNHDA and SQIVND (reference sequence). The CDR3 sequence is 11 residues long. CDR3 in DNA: TGTGCCAGTAGTTCACTGGGGGAAGCTTTCTTT. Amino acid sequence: CASSSLGEAFF.

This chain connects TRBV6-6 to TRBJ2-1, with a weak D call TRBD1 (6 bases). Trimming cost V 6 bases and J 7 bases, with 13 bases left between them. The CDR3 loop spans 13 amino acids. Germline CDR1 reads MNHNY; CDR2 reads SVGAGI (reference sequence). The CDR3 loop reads CASRPTGLNEQFF. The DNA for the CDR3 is TGTGCCAGCAGGCCCACAGGGTTAAATGAGCAGTTCTTC.

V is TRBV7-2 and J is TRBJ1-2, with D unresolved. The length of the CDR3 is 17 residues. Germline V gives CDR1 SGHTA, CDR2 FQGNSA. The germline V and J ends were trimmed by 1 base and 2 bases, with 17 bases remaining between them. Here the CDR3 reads CASSLVSGEVGNYGYTF. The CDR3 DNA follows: TGTGCCAGCAGCTTAGTTTCCGGGGAGGTAGGCAACTATGGCTACACCTTC.